Listed below are T cell receptor beta chains from one sample, sequenced in a study of T-cell reconstitution after alpha-beta-depleted transplantation in children. One entry per CDR3 protein, called by TCRdb with MiXCR from the PCR reads. Altogether around 270,000 distinct CDR3 sequences are present, 10% being singletons, with the ten largest covering less than 9%. The starting material was PBMCs, obtained before TCRalphabeta/CD19-depleted stem cell transplant. These receptor sequences come from a boy in the first two years of life with acute myeloid leukemia, due to receive a stem cell transplant. The CDR3 runs from the conserved cysteine through the conserved F or W. The order of the fields is D gene, J gene, clone size, V gene, CDR3 protein, CDR3 DNA. The D gene is left open where the match is weak. A row's size may be missing; if present it is once, few, many or a size class.

>.|TRBJ1-2|few|TRBV20-1
CSARVGAGGYTF
TGCAGTGCTAGAGTCGGGGCGGGGGGCTACACCTTC
>.|TRBJ2-3|many|TRBV27
CASSFTPVGASTDTQYF
TGTGCCAGCAGTTTCACCCCCGTCGGGGCTAGCACAGATACGCAGTATTTT
>TRBD2|TRBJ2-5|.|TRBV20-1
CSAAGGTSGRQTQYF
TGCAGTGCCGCGGGAGGGACTAGCGGGAGACAGACCCAGTACTTC
>.|TRBJ2-3|many|TRBV29-1
CSVWLALSTDTQYF
TGCAGCGTCTGGCTAGCCCTCTCCACAGATACGCAGTATTTT
>.|TRBJ1-5|many|TRBV21-1
CASSKTSWGNQPQHF
TGTGCCAGCAGCAAGACGTCGTGGGGCAATCAGCCCCAGCATTTT
>TRBD1|TRBJ2-7|many|TRBV29-1
CSVANSVGTGIYEQYF
TGCAGCGTTGCGAATAGCGTCGGGACAGGAATTTACGAGCAGTACTTC
>.|TRBJ2-1|many|TRBV7-6
CASSYTTGIGSYNEQFF
TGTGCCAGCAGCTACACAACAGGGATAGGCTCCTACAATGAGCAGTTCTTC
>.|TRBJ2-3|many|TRBV10-3
CAIGGGDTDTQYF
TGTGCCATCGGAGGAGGGGACACAGATACGCAGTATTTT
>.|TRBJ2-3|.|TRBV7-2
CASSLRPGGHTDTQYF
TGTGCCAGCAGCTTAAGGCCTGGAGGTCATACAGATACGCAGTATTTT
>.|TRBJ1-5|many|TRBV5-1
CASSWDGRNQPQHF
TGCGCCAGCAGCTGGGACGGCCGCAATCAGCCCCAGCATTTT
>TRBD2|TRBJ2-3|few|TRBV12-3/TRBV12-4
CASSTPGLASDTQYF
TGTGCCAGCAGTACCCCGGGACTAGCGTCAGATACGCAGTATTTT
>.|TRBJ2-1|many|TRBV4-3
CASSQDYAGRYIIEQFF
TGCGCCAGCAGCCAAGATTACGCGGGACGGTACATTATTGAGCAGTTCTTC
>.|TRBJ2-4|many|TRBV28
CASSLVGAQAKNIQYF
TGTGCCAGCAGTTTAGTGGGGGCGCAGGCCAAAAACATTCAGTACTTC
>.|TRBJ1-2|few|TRBV29-1
CSVFDSYGYTF
TGCAGCGTTTTTGACAGCTATGGCTACACCTTC
>TRBD2|TRBJ2-3|many|TRBV7-2
CASSLRLARSRGTQYF
TGTGCCAGCAGCTTAAGACTAGCGAGAAGCAGAGGTACGCAGTATTTT
>.|TRBJ2-2|many|TRBV29-1
CSVGSRNTGELFF
TGCAGCGTTGGTTCAAGGAACACCGGGGAGCTGTTTTTT
>.|TRBJ1-1|few|TRBV11-1
CASSLVRGSTEAFF
TGTGCCAGCAGCTTAGTCAGGGGATCCACTGAAGCTTTCTTT
>.|TRBJ2-3|many|TRBV10-3
CAISEARRDLTTDTQYF
TGTGCCATCAGTGAGGCCCGCCGGGACTTGACTACAGATACGCAGTATTTT
>.|TRBJ2-1|.|TRBV7-3
CASSSSTTFPYNEQFF
TGTGCCAGCAGCTCCTCGACTACGTTCCCCTACAATGAGCAGTTCTTC
>.|TRBJ2-1|many|TRBV12-3/TRBV12-4
CASTPSRGVAWNEQFF
TGTGCCAGCACCCCGTCGCGGGGAGTGGCCTGGAATGAGCAGTTCTTC
>.|TRBJ2-3|.|TRBV15
CASRDPYTQYF
TGTGCCAGCAGAGATCCATATACGCAGTATTTT
>TRBD1|TRBJ2-7|many|TRBV4-2
CASSQNPGQGTYEQYF
TGTGCCAGCAGCCAAAATCCGGGACAGGGGACCTACGAGCAGTACTTC
>.|TRBJ2-2|few|TRBV29-1
CSVEPVANGNTGELFF
TGCAGCGTTGAACCGGTAGCGAACGGGAACACCGGGGAGCTGTTTTTT
>.|TRBJ2-2|many|TRBV5-4
CASSSFKGTGELFF
TGTGCCAGCAGCTCCTTTAAGGGGACCGGGGAGCTGTTTTTT
>TRBD1|TRBJ1-2|few|TRBV28
CASSSPGQGYDYGYTF
TGTGCCAGCAGTTCGCCGGGACAGGGGTATGACTATGGCTACACCTTC
>.|TRBJ2-7|many|TRBV5-1
CASRDTGSPFYEQYF
TGCGCCAGCAGAGATACCGGGTCCCCCTTCTACGAGCAGTACTTC
>TRBD2|TRBJ2-5|few|TRBV11-1
CASSLALGRGAHQETQYF
TGTGCCAGCAGCTTAGCGCTCGGGCGGGGGGCCCATCAAGAGACCCAGTACTTC
>TRBD2|TRBJ2-1|many|TRBV7-2
CASSSFGAGVGDEQFF
TGTGCCAGCAGCTCCTTCGGGGCGGGAGTTGGTGATGAGCAGTTCTTC
>TRBD1|TRBJ2-7|many|TRBV6-5
CASRYDRAHEQYF
TGTGCCAGCAGGTACGACAGGGCCCACGAGCAGTACTTC
>.|TRBJ2-2|many|TRBV7-2
CASSPHAPGGTGELFF
TGTGCCAGCAGCCCCCACGCCCCTGGTGGCACCGGGGAGCTGTTTTTT
>.|TRBJ2-1|many|TRBV6-2/TRBV6-3
CASSYSGQYNEQFF
TGTGCCAGCAGTTACAGCGGACAGTACAATGAGCAGTTCTTC
>.|TRBJ2-7|many|TRBV5-6
CASSLAVPSYEQYF
TGTGCCAGCAGCTTGGCCGTCCCCTCCTACGAGCAGTACTTC
>.|TRBJ1-1|many|TRBV5-1
CASNKSVRGDTEAFF
TGCGCCAGCAACAAAAGTGTCAGGGGAGACACTGAAGCTTTCTTT
>.|TRBJ1-4|many|TRBV4-2
CASSQDPDEKLFF
TGTGCCAGCAGCCAAGACCCCGATGAAAAACTGTTTTTT
>.|TRBJ1-5|many|TRBV6-1
CASSVGGYSNQPQHF
TGTGCCAGCAGTGTTGGGGGGTATAGCAATCAGCCCCAGCATTTT